A selection of T cell receptor beta chains follows, all from one sample in a study of T cells in Graves' hyperthyroidism and ophthalmopathy. MiXCR, run by TCRdb on the multiplex PCR reads, gives a single entry per CDR3 protein. This table holds over 650,000 distinct CDR3 sequences, less than 45% found once. Sequenced: peripheral blood or thyroid tissue (not recorded which). The receptors here all came from an adult man with Graves' disease, either hyperthyroidism or ophthalmopathy (not recorded which). CDR3s include the opening cysteine and the closing phenylalanine or tryptophan. D genes are given only for firm matches. Only some rows state a clone size, as once, few, many or a class for expanded clones.

J gene: TRBJ1-2
clone size: .
D gene: .
V gene: TRBV4-1
CDR3 protein: CASSTGTPLSYGYTF
CDR3 DNA: TGCGCCAGCAGCACCGGGACACCGCTATCCTATGGCTACACCTTC

J gene: TRBJ1-2
clone size: many
D gene: .
V gene: TRBV12-3/TRBV12-4
CDR3 protein: CASSFGGGEGGYTF
CDR3 DNA: TGTGCCAGCAGTTTTGGCGGGGGAGAGGGAGGCTACACCTTC

J gene: TRBJ1-3
clone size: .
D gene: .
V gene: TRBV10-3
CDR3 protein: CAISPPGAGGNTIYF
CDR3 DNA: TGTGCCATCAGTCCCCCGGGGGCCGGTGGAAACACCATATATTTT

J gene: TRBJ1-2
clone size: many
D gene: .
V gene: TRBV10-3
CDR3 protein: CAISESTGYLAGYTF
CDR3 DNA: TGTGCCATCAGTGAGTCAACAGGGTACCTTGCTGGCTACACCTTC

J gene: TRBJ1-1
clone size: many
D gene: .
V gene: TRBV29-1
CDR3 protein: CSVGRLGTEAFF
CDR3 DNA: TGCAGCGTTGGCAGGCTGGGCACTGAAGCTTTCTTT

J gene: TRBJ2-5
clone size: once
D gene: .
V gene: TRBV20-1
CDR3 protein: CSARKIAGQPQETQYF
CDR3 DNA: TGCAGTGCCAGAAAGATAGCGGGACAGCCACAAGAGACCCAGTACTTC

J gene: TRBJ1-5
clone size: .
D gene: .
V gene: TRBV27
CDR3 protein: CASSLRYGSNQPQHF
CDR3 DNA: TGTGCCAGCAGTTTACGATACGGCAGCAATCAGCCCCAGCATTTT

J gene: TRBJ2-7
clone size: .
D gene: .
V gene: TRBV20-1
CDR3 protein: CSAISPGTYEQYF
CDR3 DNA: TGCAGTGCTATCTCACCAGGAACCTACGAGCAGTACTTC

J gene: TRBJ1-5
clone size: few
D gene: TRBD1
V gene: TRBV2
CDR3 protein: CASKPRTGGNQPQHF
CDR3 DNA: TGTGCCAGCAAGCCGAGGACAGGGGGCAATCAGCCCCAGCATTTT

J gene: TRBJ1-6
clone size: few
D gene: TRBD1
V gene: TRBV7-2
CDR3 protein: CASSPTPGQGFSPLHF
CDR3 DNA: TGTGCCAGCAGCCCCACCCCGGGACAGGGGTTCTCACCCCTCCACTTT

J gene: TRBJ2-5
clone size: .
D gene: TRBD2
V gene: TRBV7-9
CDR3 protein: CASSVVPSGRVGETQYF
CDR3 DNA: TGTGCCAGCAGCGTAGTTCCTAGCGGGAGGGTCGGAGAGACCCAGTACTTC

J gene: TRBJ1-5
clone size: .
D gene: .
V gene: TRBV12-3/TRBV12-4
CDR3 protein: CASSLAMAGSNQPQHF
CDR3 DNA: TGTGCCAGCAGTTTAGCGATGGCGGGGAGCAATCAGCCCCAGCATTTT

J gene: TRBJ2-7
clone size: .
D gene: .
V gene: TRBV7-3
CDR3 protein: CASSLEDWWEQYF
CDR3 DNA: TGTGCCAGCAGCCTGGAAGACTGGTGGGAGCAGTACTTC